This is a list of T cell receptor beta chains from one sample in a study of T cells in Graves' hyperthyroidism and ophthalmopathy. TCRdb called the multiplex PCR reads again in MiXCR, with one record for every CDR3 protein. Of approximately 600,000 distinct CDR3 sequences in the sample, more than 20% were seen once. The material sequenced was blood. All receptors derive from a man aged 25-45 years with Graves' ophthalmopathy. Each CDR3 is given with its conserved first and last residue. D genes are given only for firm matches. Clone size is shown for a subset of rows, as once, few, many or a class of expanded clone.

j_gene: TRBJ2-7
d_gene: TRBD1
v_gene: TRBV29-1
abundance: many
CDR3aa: CSVEDRDRGAYEQYF
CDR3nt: TGCAGCGTTGAAGATAGGGACAGGGGAGCCTACGAGCAGTACTTC

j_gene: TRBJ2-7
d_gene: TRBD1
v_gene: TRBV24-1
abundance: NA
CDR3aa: CATSQGASYEQYF
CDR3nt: TGTGCCACCAGCCAGGGGGCGTCCTACGAGCAGTACTTC

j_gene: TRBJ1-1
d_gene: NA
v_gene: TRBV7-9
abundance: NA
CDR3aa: CASSLRRVPNTEAFF
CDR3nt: TGTGCCAGCAGCTTACGTAGGGTTCCGAACACTGAAGCTTTCTTT

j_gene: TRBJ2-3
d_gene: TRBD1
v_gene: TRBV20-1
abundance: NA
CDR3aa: CSANGQDPFTDTQYF
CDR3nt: TGCAGTGCTAACGGACAGGACCCTTTCACAGATACGCAGTATTTT

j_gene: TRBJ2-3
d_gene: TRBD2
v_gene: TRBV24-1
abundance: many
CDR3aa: CATSDPTSESTDTQYF
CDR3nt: TGTGCCACCAGTGATCCGACTAGCGAAAGCACAGATACGCAGTATTTT

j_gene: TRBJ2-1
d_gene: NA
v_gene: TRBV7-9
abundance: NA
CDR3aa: CASSLTRDNEQFF
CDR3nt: TGTGCCAGCAGCTTAACGAGGGACAATGAGCAGTTCTTC

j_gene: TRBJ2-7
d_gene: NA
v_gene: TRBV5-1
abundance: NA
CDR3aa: CASSLARDSYEQYF
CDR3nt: TGCGCCAGCAGCCTGGCGCGGGACTCCTACGAGCAGTACTTC

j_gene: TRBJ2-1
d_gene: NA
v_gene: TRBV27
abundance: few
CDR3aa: CASSLIGRSYNEQFF
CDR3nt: TGTGCCAGCAGTTTAATAGGACGGAGCTACAATGAGCAGTTCTTC

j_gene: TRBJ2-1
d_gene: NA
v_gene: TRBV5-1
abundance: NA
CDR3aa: CASSLGVYKTYNEQFF
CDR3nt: TGCGCCAGCAGCTTAGGGGTTTATAAGACCTACAATGAGCAGTTCTTC

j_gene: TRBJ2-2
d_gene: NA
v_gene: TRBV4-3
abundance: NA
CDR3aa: CASSLSTGAPGELFF
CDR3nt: TGCGCCAGCAGCCTCTCTACGGGGGCGCCCGGGGAGCTGTTTTTT

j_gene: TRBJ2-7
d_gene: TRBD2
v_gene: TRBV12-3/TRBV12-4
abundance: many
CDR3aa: CASSSQGLAIGQYF
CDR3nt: TGTGCCAGCAGTTCTCAGGGACTAGCAATCGGGCAGTACTTC

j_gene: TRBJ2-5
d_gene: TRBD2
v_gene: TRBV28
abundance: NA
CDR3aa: CASNTGGTPQETQYF
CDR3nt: TGTGCCAGCAACACGGGAGGGACTCCCCAAGAGACCCAGTACTTC

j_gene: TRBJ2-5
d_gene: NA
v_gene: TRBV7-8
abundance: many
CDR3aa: CASSLGGLQETQYF
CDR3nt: TGTGCCAGCAGCTTAGGGGGGCTCCAAGAGACCCAGTACTTC

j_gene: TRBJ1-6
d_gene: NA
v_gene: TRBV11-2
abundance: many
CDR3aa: CASSLRGKVDNSPLHF
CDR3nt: TGTGCCAGCAGCTTACGGGGGAAAGTTGATAATTCACCCCTCCACTTT

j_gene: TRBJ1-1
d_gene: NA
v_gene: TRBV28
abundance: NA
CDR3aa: CASRGPTEAFF
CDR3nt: TGTGCCAGCAGGGGACCCACTGAAGCTTTCTTT

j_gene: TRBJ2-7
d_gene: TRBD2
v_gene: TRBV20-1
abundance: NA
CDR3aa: CSANTGTSSYEQYF
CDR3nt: TGCAGTGCAAATACCGGGACTAGCTCCTACGAGCAGTACTTC

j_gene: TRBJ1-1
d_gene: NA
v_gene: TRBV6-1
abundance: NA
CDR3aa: CASSPVGGGGTEAFF
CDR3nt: TGTGCCAGCAGTCCGGTCGGGGGGGGGGGGACTGAAGCTTTCTTT

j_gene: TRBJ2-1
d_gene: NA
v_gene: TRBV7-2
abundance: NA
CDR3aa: CASSPRRSIAYNEQFF
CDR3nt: TGTGCCAGCAGCCCCCGGAGGTCCATAGCCTACAATGAGCAGTTCTTC

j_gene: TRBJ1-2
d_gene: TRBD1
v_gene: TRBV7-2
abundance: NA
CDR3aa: CASSLGVQGAGYTF
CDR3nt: TGTGCCAGCAGCTTAGGTGTGCAGGGGGCTGGCTACACCTTC

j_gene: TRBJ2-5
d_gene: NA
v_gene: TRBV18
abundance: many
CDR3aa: CASSNRDSRGETQYF
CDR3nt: TGTGCCAGCTCAAACCGGGACTCCAGAGGGGAGACCCAGTACTTC

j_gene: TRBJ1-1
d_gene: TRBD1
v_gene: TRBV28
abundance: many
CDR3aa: CASSQVLSFDRDTEAFF
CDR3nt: TGTGCCAGCAGCCAAGTCCTCTCTTTTGACAGGGACACTGAAGCTTTCTTT

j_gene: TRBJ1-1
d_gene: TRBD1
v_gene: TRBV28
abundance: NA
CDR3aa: CASSRWTGPNTEAFF
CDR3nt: TGTGCCAGCAGTAGGTGGACAGGGCCGAACACTGAAGCTTTCTTT

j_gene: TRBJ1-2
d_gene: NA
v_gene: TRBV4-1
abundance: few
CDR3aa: CASSQGRSLYGYTF
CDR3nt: TGCGCCAGCAGCCAAGGGCGGAGCCTATACGGCTACACCTTC

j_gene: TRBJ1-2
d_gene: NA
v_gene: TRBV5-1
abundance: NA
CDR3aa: CASSEGPSGNYGYTF
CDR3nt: TGCGCCAGCAGCGAGGGACCCTCCGGGAACTATGGCTACACCTTC

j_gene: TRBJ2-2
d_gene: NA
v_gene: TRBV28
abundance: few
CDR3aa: CASSLEGTYTGELFF
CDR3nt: TGTGCCAGCAGTTTAGAGGGCACCTACACCGGGGAGCTGTTTTTT

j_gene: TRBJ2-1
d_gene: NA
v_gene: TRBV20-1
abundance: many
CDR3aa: CSARDPSLNEQFF
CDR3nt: TGCAGTGCTAGAGATCCTAGCTTGAATGAGCAGTTCTTC

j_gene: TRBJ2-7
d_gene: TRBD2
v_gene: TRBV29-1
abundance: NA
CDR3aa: CSHRSTLAGDRLRSYEQYF
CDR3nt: TGCAGCCACAGATCCACACTAGCGGGGGATCGGCTTAGATCCTACGAGCAGTACTTC

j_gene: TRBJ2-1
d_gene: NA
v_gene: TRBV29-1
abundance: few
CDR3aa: CSVRDQKNQFF
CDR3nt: TGCAGCGTCCGGGACCAGAAAAATCAGTTCTTC

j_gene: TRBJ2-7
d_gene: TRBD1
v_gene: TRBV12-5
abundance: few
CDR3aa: CASPGTGITYEQYF
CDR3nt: TGTGCTAGTCCCGGGACAGGGATAACCTACGAGCAGTACTTC

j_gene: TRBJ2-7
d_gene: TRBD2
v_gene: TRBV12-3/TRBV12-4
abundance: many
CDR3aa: CASSPSGTSNEQYF
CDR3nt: TGTGCCAGCAGCCCCTCCGGGACTAGCAACGAGCAGTACTTC

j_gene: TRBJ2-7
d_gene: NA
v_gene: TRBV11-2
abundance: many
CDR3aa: CASSFHNEQYF
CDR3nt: TGTGCCAGCAGCTTTCACAACGAGCAGTACTTC

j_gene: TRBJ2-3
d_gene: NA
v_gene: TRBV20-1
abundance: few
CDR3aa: CSALGVPADTQYF
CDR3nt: TGCAGTGCCTTGGGGGTGCCGGCAGATACGCAGTATTTT